This entry lists 12 T cell receptor beta chains sequenced from one sample in a study of Ad26.COV2.S vaccination and SARS-CoV-2 variants. The treatment was: some 20 received Ad26.COV2.S at low or high dose, single or two shots; 5 received placebo; per-sample allocation not given. Following the first vaccine or placebo injection, samples were taken on day 63. Some clones are missing from TCRdb's copy, which holds only in-frame ones; the method was immunoSEQ multiplex PCR. The table includes 300,000 to 350,000 clones, approximately 87% detected once. The sequencing used peripheral blood, collected in a trial of Ad26.COV2.S vaccine versus placebo. Receptors originate from a person aged 18-65 years who received the Ad26.COV2.S COVID-19 vaccine or a placebo.

CDR3 region: CASKSQRYYEQYV. In nucleotides, the CDR3 is TGTGCCAGCAAATCCCAGAGATACTACGAGCAGTACGTC. V gene TRBV6-6 combines with J gene TRBJ2-7; D is undetermined. Trimming removed 7 bases from V and 3 bases from J, with 13 bases in between. Germline-derived CDR1 and CDR2 are MNHNY and SVGAGI (reference sequence). This CDR3 spans 13 amino acids.

This chain connects TRBV9 to TRBJ2-3; D possibly corresponds to TRBD2 (5 bases). The CDR3 is 15 residues long. Germline V gives CDR1 SGDLS, CDR2 YYNGEE. The V gene lost 4 bases and the J gene lost 0 bases, with 12 bases spanning the gap. The CDR3 coding sequence is TGTGCCAGCAGCCCCCATAGGACTAGCACAGATACGCAGTATTTT. This translates into CASSPHRTSTDTQYF.

V is TRBV18 and J is TRBJ2-7; D is perhaps TRBD1 or TRBD2 (5 bases each). The CDR3 contains 14 residues. V shed 8 bases and J shed 5 bases, with 19 bases lying between them. Germline CDR1 KGHSH, CDR2 LQKENI. This chain's CDR3 is CASDRQRGSHEQYV. The DNA for the CDR3 is TGTGCCAGCGACCGGCAGAGGGGAAGCCACGAGCAGTACGTC.

This clone came up once. The chain uses TRBV19 and TRBJ2-5; 13 bases are shared with TRBD2. V lost 7 bases and J lost 0; bases outside the gene matches: 2. The germline V gene encodes CDR1 LNHDA and CDR2 SQIVND (reference sequence). The CDR3 totals 15 residues. CDR3 nucleotides: TGTGCCAGTATGGGGACTAGCGGGAACCAAGAGACCCAGTACTTC. Translating gives CASMGTSGNQETQYF.

This rearrangement joins TRBV30 to TRBJ1-6, with 7 bases identical to TRBD1. The length of the CDR3 is 14 residues. Germline V gene data show CDR1 as GTSNPN and CDR2 as SVGIG (reference sequence). J was trimmed by 9 bases and V by 2 bases; bases with no gene match: 7. The CDR3 sequence: CAWSKGQGGSPLHF. The DNA for the CDR3 is TGTGCCTGGAGTAAGGGGCAGGGGGGTTCACCCCTCCACTTT. The full variable domain, its missing parts supplied by reference TRBV30 and TRBJ1-6, is SQTIHQWPATLVQPVGSPLSLECTVEGTSNPNLYWYRQAAGRGLQLLFYSVGIGQISSEVPQNLSASRPQDRQFILSSKKLLLSDSGFYLCAWSKGQGGSPLHFGNGTRLTVT.

This chain joins TRBV2 and TRBJ2-5; either TRBD1 or TRBD2 may fit D (6 bases each). CDR1 is SNHLY, CDR2 FYNNEI, per germline. The V gene lost 6 bases and the J gene lost 5 bases, with 16 bases spanning the gap. The CDR3 is made up of 14 amino acids. The CDR3 spells CASREGEGRETQYF. As DNA, the CDR3 is TGTGCCAGCAGGGAGGGGGAAGGGAGGGAGACCCAGTACTTC.

CDR3 loop: CASSYDREGYTF. CDR3 sequence (DNA): TGTGCCAGCAGTTACGACCGGGAAGGCTACACCTTC. This chain uses TRBV6-5 with TRBJ1-2, with no clear D. V dropped 2 bases and J dropped 8 bases, with 9 bases sitting between them. CDR1 MNHEY and CDR2 SVGAGI come from the germline V gene. The CDR3 is 12 amino acids.

The genes are TRBV27 and TRBJ1-6; D is possibly TRBD1 (6 bases). Trimming left V 5 bases short and J 12 bases short, with 11 bases between. The CDR3 runs to 12 residues. Germline-derived CDR1 and CDR2 are MNHEY and SMNVEV (reference sequence). The CDR3, as DNA: TGTGCCAGCAGTAAGGGGGGGGGACCCCTCCACTTT. Translating it yields CASSKGGGPLHF.

J is TRBJ2-7 and V is TRBV11-2, with D perhaps assigned TRBD1 or TRBD2 (6 bases each). CDR3 size: 14 residues. V was trimmed by 5 bases and J by 2 bases, leaving 13 bases between them. CDR1 is SGHAT, CDR2 FQNNGV, per germline. The CDR3 DNA follows: TGTGCCAGCAGCCAAGGGGGAGGACCCTACGAGCAGTACGTC. Residues: CASSQGGGPYEQYV.

This clone was recorded once. The chain couples TRBV7-6 to TRBJ2-5; weak D call: TRBD1 (5 bases). The V end lost 4 bases, the J end lost 3 bases, and 21 bases lay between the germline ends. CDR3 size: 17 residues. The germline CDR1 and CDR2 sequences are SGHVS and FNYEAQ. The CDR3 region is CASSSAVAGQWEETQYF. CDR3 coding DNA: TGTGCCAGCAGCTCCGCGGTTGCAGGGCAATGGGAAGAGACCCAGTACTTC.

The V and J genes are TRBV21-1 and TRBJ1-4; TRBD1 was called by the table and not checked on the DNA. TRBV21-1 counts as a pseudogene. The CDR3 contains 12 residues. DNA for the CDR3: TGTGCCAGCAGCATTCAGGGGCGAAAACTGTTTTTT. This encodes CASSIQGRKLFF.

V and J are TRBV6-1 and TRBJ2-2; no firm D call. The CDR3 has 12 amino acids. Trimming removed 3 bases from V and 6 bases from J, with 5 bases in between. In germline, CDR1 is MNHNS, CDR2 SASEGT. This CDR3 reads CASSEGAGELFF. The CDR3 DNA is TGTGCCAGCAGTGAGGGTGCCGGGGAGCTGTTTTTT.